This record concerns one T cell receptor (beta chain) sequence. The V gene's germline CDR1 is MNHEY and CDR2 SVGAGI. V was cut by 0 bases and J by 1 base, with 10 bases left in between. This CDR3 has 15 residues. Cohort allocation depended upon clinical history that participants reported. Recovered Cohort 3 donors showed two negative PCRs, clearance, or symptom resolution. The data are from a study of blood T cell repertoires in COVID-19. For the study at large: Acute and convalescent COVID-19 samples came from the United States, Italy and Spain.

In the original workflow: Amplification from reference gene primers served as the basis for estimated nucleated cell counts. Profiled with immunoSEQ multiplex PCR; TCRdb holds only in-frame clones, not every one. The V and J calls and clone size were taken over from that table, and D and trimming were inferred from the DNA. The data hold roughly 250,000 clones, with 70% to 90% observed a single time. The source is a young woman who had recovered from COVID-19. Sequencing was performed on PBMCs or T cells enriched from blood (not recorded which). The rearrangement uses TRBV6-5 and TRBJ2-7; the D is unclear. The DNA for the CDR3 is TGTGCCAGCAGTTACTCGTTTCTTTCGTCCTACGAGCAGTACTTC. It yields the protein CASSYSFLSSYEQYF.